Listed below are T cell receptor beta chains from one sample, sequenced in a study of blood T cell repertoires in COVID-19. Repertoires were generated with immunoSEQ multiplex PCR, while TCRdb's copy carries only in-frame clones and drops some. The table shows about 130,000 clones, with around nine tenths occurring only once. The sequencing sample was made of peripheral blood. The receptors derive from a woman aged 70-85 years with COVID-19, enrolled during active disease. Each CDR3 is given with its conserved first and last residue. D genes are given only for firm matches. The size field is filled for only some rows; it gives once, few, many or a size class.

len,v_gene,d_gene,j_gene,abundance,CDR3nt,CDR3aa
16,TRBV19,TRBD1,TRBJ1-1,once,TGTGCCAGTAGCGGAGACAGGGGATGGATGAACACTGAAGTTTTCTTT,CASSGDRGWMNTEVFF
15,TRBV11-3,TRBD2,TRBJ2-1,once,TGTGCCAGCAGCCCAAGGACTAGCGGGGTCAATGAGCAGTTCTTC,CASSPRTSGVNEQFF
19,TRBV19,-,TRBJ1-4,-,TGTGCCAGTAGTATAGACCCCTTAACCTGGCAGGGCCCTAATGAAAAACTGTTTTTT,CASSIDPLTWQGPNEKLFF
18,TRBV2,-,TRBJ2-5,-,TGTGCCAGCAGCCCCGCAAGTGGCCGCCATTCAAGTCAAGAGACCCAGTACTTC,CASSPASGRHSSQETQYF
13,TRBV30,-,TRBJ1-2,-,TGTGCCTGGAGAACCGCGGGGGCCCATGGCTACACCTTC,CAWRTAGAHGYTF
17,TRBV15,TRBD2,TRBJ2-1,-,TGTGCCACCAGCAGACTAGCGGGGGGGCTACAGGGCAATGAGCAGTTCTTC,CATSRLAGGLQGNEQFF
14,TRBV10-2,TRBD2,TRBJ2-1,-,TGCGCCAGCAGTGATAGCGGGGGGGTAAATGAGCAGTTCTTC,CASSDSGGVNEQFF
14,TRBV28,-,TRBJ1-3,few,TGTGCCAGCAGTTTTGAGTCTCCCGGAAACACCATATATTTT,CASSFESPGNTIYF
14,TRBV6-6,TRBD1,TRBJ1-4,-,TGTGCCAGCAGGGGACAGGGCCAGGGTGAAAAACTGTTTTTT,CASRGQGQGEKLFF
15,TRBV5-1,-,TRBJ2-2,-,TGCGCCAGCAGCTCCGGACAGATGAAGGCCGGGGAGCTGTTTTTT,CASSSGQMKAGELFF
13,TRBV11-1,-,TRBJ1-1,-,TGTGCCAGCAGCTCGACCAGGGACACTGAAGCTTTCTTT,CASSSTRDTEAFF
17,TRBV4-2,TRBD1,TRBJ1-1,-,TGTGCCAGCAGCCAAGAAGTGGGGAGGACAGGGGTCCTTGAAGCTTTCTTT,CASSQEVGRTGVLEAFF
15,TRBV2,-,TRBJ1-1,once,TGTGCCAGCAGTGAGGTTGATCCGGGGTTACTTGAAGCTTTCTTT,CASSEVDPGLLEAFF
15,TRBV3-1/TRBV3-2,-,TRBJ1-1,-,TGTGCCAGCAGCCAAGATCAGGGCGGGGGCACTGAAGCTTTCTTT,CASSQDQGGGTEAFF
16,TRBV7-6,-,TRBJ1-1,-,TGTGCCAGCAGCTTAGCCCGCCGGGGAGGAGAAACTGAAGCTTTCTTT,CASSLARRGGETEAFF
15,TRBV9,TRBD1,TRBJ1-5,-,TGTGCCAGCAGCCCGGACAGGGGTAGCAATCAGCCCCAGCATTTT,CASSPDRGSNQPQHF
15,TRBV7-8,-,TRBJ2-2,-,TGTGCCAGCAAGGTACAGGGAGTCCTGGCCGGGGAGCTGTTTTTT,CASKVQGVLAGELFF
13,TRBV19,TRBD1,TRBJ2-2,-,TGTGCCAGTAGTCGGACAGGTTTCGGGGAGCTGTTTTTT,CASSRTGFGELFF
13,TRBV7-2,-,TRBJ1-5,-,TGTGCCAGCAGCCCTCTCAGGGATCAGCCCCAGCATTTT,CASSPLRDQPQHF
13,TRBV5-1,TRBD1,TRBJ1-4,few,TGCGCCAGCAGCTATGGGACAGGCGAAAAACTGTTTTTT,CASSYGTGEKLFF
16,TRBV6-1,TRBD2,TRBJ2-1,-,TGTGCCAGCAGTGAAAGCTGGGCGGGGGGGCGGAATGAGCAGTTCTTC,CASSESWAGGRNEQFF
15,TRBV6-4,-,TRBJ2-1,-,TGTGCCAGCAGTGACTCGGCGGGCCAGGCCGCGGAGCAGTTCTTC,CASSDSAGQAAEQFF
15,TRBV28,TRBD1,TRBJ2-7,-,TGTGCCAGCAGTTTTATGGACAGGGAGACCTACGAGCAGTACTTC,CASSFMDRETYEQYF
15,TRBV6-5,TRBD1,TRBJ1-5,-,TGTGCCAGCAGGGACACAGGGGGGAGCAATCAGCCCCAGCATTTT,CASRDTGGSNQPQHF
18,TRBV3-1/TRBV3-2,TRBD1,TRBJ1-1,-,TGTGCCAGCAGCCGTTCGACCGGGACAGGGGGCCCGGGCACTGAAGCTTTCTTT,CASSRSTGTGGPGTEAFF
15,TRBV27,-,TRBJ2-1,-,TGTGCCAGCAGTGTGTCGCAGGCTCTGGGCAATGAGCAGTTCTTC,CASSVSQALGNEQFF
15,TRBV27,-,TRBJ2-1,-,TGTGCCAGCAGTTTTATAGCAACCCTCCACAATGAGCAGTTCTTC,CASSFIATLHNEQFF